The T cell receptor (beta chain) described here comes from a study of regulatory dendritic cells for organ transplantation. Sorted T cells were CFSE-labeled and cultured roughly five days with allogeneic regulatory or mature dendritic cells at 1:10. The CDR3 extends over 15 amino acids. V lost 1 base, J lost 7 bases, and 14 bases lay in between. CDR1 and CDR2 from the germline V gene are KGHSH and LQKENI. Of note for this clone: Its antigen remains unknown.

Some clones are missing from TCRdb's copy, which holds only in-frame ones; the method was immunoSEQ multiplex PCR. The table includes 10,000 to 11,000 clones, about 71% detected once. The chain couples TRBV18 to TRBJ2-1, with D unresolved. The receptor comes from a human donor in good health. The sample was naive CD4+ T cells from blood cultured with dendritic cells. Subset indicated: CD45RA+ naive T cells. The CDR3 reads CASSPQSMSRNEQFF. For the CDR3, the DNA is TGTGCCAGCTCACCACAGTCCATGTCTAGAAATGAGCAGTTCTTC. Drawing the rest from reference TRBV18 and TRBJ2-1, the complete variable domain is NAGVMQNPRHLVRRRGQEARLRCSPMKGHSHVYWYRQLPEEGLKFMVYLQKENIIDESGMPKERFSAEFPKEGPSILRIQQVVRGDSAAYFCASSPQSMSRNEQFFGPGTRLTVL.